These T cell receptor beta chains were read from a single sample in a study of beta chain features in type 1 diabetes. Clones were sequenced by immunoSEQ multiplex PCR, and TCRdb holds only the in-frame ones, with some missing. The data show approximately 170,000 clones, about 9.1% seen once. The sample was central memory CD4+ T cells from blood. Source of these receptors: a woman aged 18-30 years in good health. The CDR3 runs from the conserved cysteine through the conserved F or W. D genes are given only for firm matches. Size is stated for part of the rows, as once, few or many counts, or as a class when the clone is expanded.

J: TRBJ2-1
length: 15
D: TRBD2
size: few
V: TRBV5-1
DNA: TGCGCCAGCAGCTCCGGGACTAGCGGCTACAATGAGCAGTTCTTC
CDR3: CASSSGTSGYNEQFF

J: TRBJ2-1
length: 15
D: TRBD2
size: NA
V: TRBV28
DNA: TGTGCCAGCAGTTTAGCGGGGGGGATCCACAATGAGCAGTTCTTC
CDR3: CASSLAGGIHNEQFF

J: TRBJ2-5
length: 14
D: NA
size: NA
V: TRBV7-7
DNA: TGTGCTAGCAGCGGCCCTAGCGATCGGGAGACCCAGTACTTC
CDR3: CASSGPSDRETQYF

J: TRBJ1-1
length: 17
D: NA
size: few
V: TRBV4-1
DNA: TGCGCCAGCAGCCAAGATCTCTGGGGGGGCTTAGGCACTGAAGCTTTCTTT
CDR3: CASSQDLWGGLGTEAFF

J: TRBJ1-2
length: 15
D: TRBD1
size: few
V: TRBV7-9
DNA: TGTGCCAGCAGCTCTACGACAGGGGAGACTGTTGGCTACACCTTC
CDR3: CASSSTTGETVGYTF

J: TRBJ1-6
length: 15
D: NA
size: NA
V: TRBV7-2
DNA: TGTGCCAGCAGCTCAGCACCCGGGAGGAATTCACCCCTCCACTTT
CDR3: CASSSAPGRNSPLHF

J: TRBJ2-7
length: 14
D: TRBD2
size: few
V: TRBV5-1
DNA: TGCGCCAGCCACTCCGGGACTAGCCCCTACGAGCAGTACTTC
CDR3: CASHSGTSPYEQYF

J: TRBJ2-7
length: 15
D: TRBD2
size: NA
V: TRBV2
DNA: TGTGCCAGCAGTGAAGGAGCGGGAGGGGTGTACGAGCAGTACTTC
CDR3: CASSEGAGGVYEQYF

J: TRBJ2-1
length: 14
D: NA
size: many
V: TRBV7-9
DNA: TGTGCCAGCAGCCCATCAGGAGGGGCAAATGAGCAGTTCTTC
CDR3: CASSPSGGANEQFF

J: TRBJ2-5
length: 16
D: TRBD2
size: NA
V: TRBV5-1
DNA: TGCGCCAGCAGCCGGATCGGACTAGCGGGGAGCGAGACCCAGTACTTC
CDR3: CASSRIGLAGSETQYF

J: TRBJ2-1
length: 17
D: TRBD2
size: NA
V: TRBV19
DNA: TGTGCCAGTAGTCCGAGCCTACTAGCGGGAGGGCGGAATGAGCAGTTCTTC
CDR3: CASSPSLLAGGRNEQFF

J: TRBJ2-5
length: 15
D: TRBD1
size: NA
V: TRBV27
DNA: TGTGCCAGCCGTAAGGGACAGGGGGTCCGGGAGACCCAGTACTTC
CDR3: CASRKGQGVRETQYF

J: TRBJ1-1
length: 14
D: NA
size: NA
V: TRBV30
DNA: TGTGCCTGGAGCTTACTCACGCCCAACACTGAAGCTTTCTTT
CDR3: CAWSLLTPNTEAFF

J: TRBJ2-7
length: 17
D: TRBD2
size: NA
V: TRBV30
DNA: TGTGCCTGGAGCTACTTGGGACTAGCGGGAGGGCCTGATGAGCAGTACTTC
CDR3: CAWSYLGLAGGPDEQYF

J: TRBJ2-1
length: 16
D: TRBD2
size: few
V: TRBV7-9
DNA: TGTGCCAGCAGCTTCGCCGGCGGGAGAGTCTACAATGAGCAGTTCTTC
CDR3: CASSFAGGRVYNEQFF

J: TRBJ2-1
length: 16
D: TRBD1
size: few
V: TRBV25-1
DNA: TGTGCCAGCAGTGAATCGGGACAGGGGGCCTACAATGAGCAGTTCTTC
CDR3: CASSESGQGAYNEQFF

J: TRBJ1-5
length: 15
D: NA
size: few
V: TRBV5-8
DNA: TGTGCCAGCAGCTTGGCGGGACATAGCAATCAGCCCCAGCATTTT
CDR3: CASSLAGHSNQPQHF

J: TRBJ2-2
length: 17
D: NA
size: NA
V: TRBV4-3
DNA: TGCGCCAGCAGCCAAGTAGATATGGGCCTGTACACCGGGGAGCTGTTTTTT
CDR3: CASSQVDMGLYTGELFF

J: TRBJ2-5
length: 14
D: NA
size: NA
V: TRBV5-1
DNA: TGCGCCAGCAGCTTGGGTCAGGTGAGAGAGACCCAGTACTTC
CDR3: CASSLGQVRETQYF

J: TRBJ1-5
length: 12
D: NA
size: few
V: TRBV6-6
DNA: TGTGCCAGCAGTGGGGGGGGCCAGCCCCAGCATTTT
CDR3: CASSGGGQPQHF

J: TRBJ2-6
length: 17
D: TRBD2
size: few
V: TRBV7-2
DNA: TGTGCCAGCAGCTTCTTAGCGGGGGCCTCTGGGGCCAACGTCCTGACTTTC
CDR3: CASSFLAGASGANVLTF

J: TRBJ2-1
length: 11
D: NA
size: once
V: TRBV5-4
DNA: TGTGCCAGCAGCCTGTCCAATGAGCAGTTCTTC
CDR3: CASSLSNEQFF

J: TRBJ1-2
length: 14
D: TRBD1
size: NA
V: TRBV14
DNA: TGTGCCAGCAGCCAGGACAGGGTTAACTATGGCTACACCTTC
CDR3: CASSQDRVNYGYTF

J: TRBJ1-2
length: 13
D: NA
size: few
V: TRBV29-1
DNA: TGCAGCGTTGAAGATCAGCGGCCCTATGGCTACACCTTC
CDR3: CSVEDQRPYGYTF

J: TRBJ2-4
length: 14
D: TRBD1
size: few
V: TRBV7-8
DNA: TGTGCCAGCAGCCCCGGGACAGGGATAAACATTCAGTACTTC
CDR3: CASSPGTGINIQYF

J: TRBJ1-6
length: 15
D: TRBD1
size: NA
V: TRBV30
DNA: TGTGCCTGGAGTGACCTTGGACAGGGGAATTCACCCCTCCACTTT
CDR3: CAWSDLGQGNSPLHF

J: TRBJ2-7
length: 14
D: TRBD2
size: NA
V: TRBV5-6
DNA: TGTGCCAGCAGCCCCGCTAGCGGTTCCTACGAGCAGTACTTC
CDR3: CASSPASGSYEQYF

J: TRBJ1-1
length: 13
D: NA
size: many
V: TRBV6-1
DNA: TGTGCCAGCGGGAGTCGGATGAACACTGAAGCTTTCTTT
CDR3: CASGSRMNTEAFF

J: TRBJ1-1
length: 14
D: TRBD1
size: NA
V: TRBV10-3
DNA: TGTGCCATCAGTGACGGACAGGGGAACACTGAAGCTTTCTTT
CDR3: CAISDGQGNTEAFF